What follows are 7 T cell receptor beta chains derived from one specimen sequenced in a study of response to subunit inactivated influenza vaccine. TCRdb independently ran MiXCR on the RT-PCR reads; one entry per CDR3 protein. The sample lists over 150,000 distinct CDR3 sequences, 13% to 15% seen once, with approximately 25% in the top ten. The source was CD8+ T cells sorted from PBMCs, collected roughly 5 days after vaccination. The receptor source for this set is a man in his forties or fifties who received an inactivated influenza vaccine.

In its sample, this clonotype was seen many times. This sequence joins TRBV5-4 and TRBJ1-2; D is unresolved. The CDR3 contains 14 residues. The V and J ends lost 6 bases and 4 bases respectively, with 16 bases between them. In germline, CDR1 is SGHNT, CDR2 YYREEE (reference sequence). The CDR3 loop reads CASTITEAAYGYTF. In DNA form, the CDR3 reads TGTGCCAGCACCATTACCGAGGCGGCCTATGGCTACACCTTC.

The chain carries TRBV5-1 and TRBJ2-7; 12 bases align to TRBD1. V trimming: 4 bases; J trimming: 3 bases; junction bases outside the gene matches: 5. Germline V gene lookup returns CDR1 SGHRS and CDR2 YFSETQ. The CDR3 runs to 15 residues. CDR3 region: CASSPGQGAYYEQYF. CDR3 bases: TGCGCCAGCAGCCCGGGACAGGGGGCGTACTACGAGCAGTACTTC.

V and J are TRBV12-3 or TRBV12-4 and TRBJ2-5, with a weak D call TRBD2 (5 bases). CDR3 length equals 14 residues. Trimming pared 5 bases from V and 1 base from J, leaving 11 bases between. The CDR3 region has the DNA TGTGCCAGCAGTGCCCGGGGTATCCAAGAGACCCAGTACTTC. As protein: CASSARGIQETQYF.

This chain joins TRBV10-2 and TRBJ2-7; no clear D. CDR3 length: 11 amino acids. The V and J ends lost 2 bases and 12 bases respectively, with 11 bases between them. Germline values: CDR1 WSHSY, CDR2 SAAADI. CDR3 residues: CASSEGAVGYF. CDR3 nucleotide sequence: TGCGCCAGCAGTGAGGGTGCCGTGGGGTACTTC.

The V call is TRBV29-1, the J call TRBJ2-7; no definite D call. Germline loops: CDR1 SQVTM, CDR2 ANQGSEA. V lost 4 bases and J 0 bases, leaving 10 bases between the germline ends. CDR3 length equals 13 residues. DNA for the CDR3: TGCAGCGTTGTTCTGAAAGACTCCTACGAGCAGTACTTC. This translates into CSVVLKDSYEQYF.

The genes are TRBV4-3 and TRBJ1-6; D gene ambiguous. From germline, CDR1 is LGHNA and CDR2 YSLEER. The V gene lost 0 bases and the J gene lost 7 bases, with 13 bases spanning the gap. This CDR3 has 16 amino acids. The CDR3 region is CASSQDTSYLNSPLHF. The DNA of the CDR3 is TGCGCCAGCAGCCAAGATACCTCTTACCTCAATTCACCCCTCCACTTT.

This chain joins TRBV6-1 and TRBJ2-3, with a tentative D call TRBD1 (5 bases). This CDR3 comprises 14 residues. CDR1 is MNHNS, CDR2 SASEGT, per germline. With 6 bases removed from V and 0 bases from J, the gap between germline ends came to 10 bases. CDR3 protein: CASSLQASTDTQYF. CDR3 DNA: TGTGCCAGCAGCCTACAGGCGAGCACAGATACGCAGTATTTT.